The source of this T cell receptor beta chain is a study of TIL therapy for anti-PD-1-resistant metastatic lung cancer. Study information: Most patients had lung adenocarcinoma.

The immunoSEQ assay was v3. Assay: immunoSEQ multiplex PCR; the TCRdb copy retains only in-frame clones and omits some. The data hold 50,000 to 70,000 clones, with around 63% observed a single time. In its sample, this clone was seen a few times. Specified time point: pre-treatment sample, taken before nivolumab and TIL therapy. V lost 4 bases and J lost 6; bases outside the gene matches: 8. The V gene's germline CDR1 is SNHLY and CDR2 FYNNEI. The length of the CDR3 is 14 residues. The sequenced sample was blood, obtained at baseline. This chain connects TRBV2 to TRBJ2-7; TRBD1 matches 8 bases. The TCR sequence derives from a person aged 25-79 years with non-small cell lung cancer. CDR3 in amino acids: CASSGGTGFGEQYF. The CDR3 nucleotides are TGTGCCAGCAGTGGTGGGACAGGCTTTGGCGAGCAGTACTTC.